The subject of this entry is one T cell receptor (beta chain). V trimming: 10 bases; J trimming: 5 bases; junction bases outside the gene matches: 15. CDR1 is MDHEN, CDR2 SYDVKM, per germline. This CDR3 is 17 amino acids long. The data were taken from a study of CD8 T cells in Susac syndrome. Sequencing of TCR beta drew on CD8+ and CD4+ T cells from blood. The control participants were healthy donors, and these controls were matched with respect to both age and sex. TEMRA cells were enriched by FACS, and CD4+ and CD8+ T cells were negatively isolated. Reverse transcription used about 0.45 to 1 ug RNA and random hexamers. Amplification of the TCR beta CDR3 was carried out by immunoSEQ multiplex PCR, which spanned a total of 54 Vbeta and 13 Jbeta segments. MiXCR, applied by TCRdb to the immunoSEQ multiplex PCR reads, yields one record per CDR3 protein. The profile shows around 190,000 distinct CDR3 sequences, approximately 94% of them singletons.

J is TRBJ1-3 and V is TRBV28; 12 bases map to TRBD1. The clonotype comes from a human donor in good health. The sequenced sample was CD4+ T cells from PBMCs. The CDR3 region has the DNA TGTGCCATAGGGAGCAACTCCGGGACAGGGGGCCGAAACACCATATATTTT. Its protein product is CAIGSNSGTGGRNTIYF.